The source of this T cell receptor beta chain is a study of blood T cell repertoires in COVID-19. Study overall: Some COVID-19 samples were acute and others convalescent; all came from the United States, Italy and Spain. Nucleic acid was either cDNA or gDNA, and it came from T cells, B-cell-depleted T cells, or PBMCs.

The germline V gene encodes CDR1 MNHEY and CDR2 SVGAGI. The V end was cut by 6 bases, the J end by 3 bases, with 9 bases between. CDR3 length: 13 amino acids. Per the study methods: How many nucleated cells were present was estimated from reference gene primer amplification. Profiling relied on immunoSEQ multiplex PCR, and the TCRdb table lists in-frame clones only, not all of them. V, J and clone size were drawn from that table, and D and trimming were deduced from the DNA. The sample comprises about 250,000 clones, approximately 80% of which are singletons, and 7.5% to 10% rests with the top ten. V gene TRBV6-5 combines with J gene TRBJ1-5; weak D call: TRBD1 (6 bases). This receptor was taken from a man older than 75 with acute or convalescent COVID-19. The sample taken for sequencing was peripheral blood. CDR3 residues: CASSRQVNQPQHF. CDR3 nucleotides: TGTGCCAGCAGCCGACAGGTCAATCAGCCCCAGCATTTT.